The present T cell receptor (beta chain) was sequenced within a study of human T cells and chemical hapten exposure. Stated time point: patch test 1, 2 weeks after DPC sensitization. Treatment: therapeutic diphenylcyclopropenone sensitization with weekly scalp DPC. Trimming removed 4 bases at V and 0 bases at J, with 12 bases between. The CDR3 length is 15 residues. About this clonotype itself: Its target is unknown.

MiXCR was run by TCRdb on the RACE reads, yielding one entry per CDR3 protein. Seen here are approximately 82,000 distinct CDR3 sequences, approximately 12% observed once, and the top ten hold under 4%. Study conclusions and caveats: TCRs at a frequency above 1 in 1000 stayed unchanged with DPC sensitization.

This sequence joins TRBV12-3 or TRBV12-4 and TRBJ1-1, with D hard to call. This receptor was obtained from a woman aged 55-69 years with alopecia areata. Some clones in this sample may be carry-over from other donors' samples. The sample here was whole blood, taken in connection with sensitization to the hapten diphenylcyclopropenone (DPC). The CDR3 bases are TGTGCCAGCAGTTCCCTTGATGGCATGAACACTGAAGCTTTCTTT. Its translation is CASSSLDGMNTEAFF.